This T cell receptor beta chain was captured by sequencing in a study of regulatory T cells in long-lasting Graves disease. Stated time point: persistent/refractory GD, antithyroid drugs over 5 years with positive TRAb. There was RNA extracted from PBMCs, and the TCR library was made from it. In each case, Graves' disease was diagnosed per American Thyroid Association guidelines. General study results and limits: Persistent Graves' cases showed lower TCR diversity than newly diagnosed cases. Persistent disease favored TRBV28, TRBJ1-2 and TRBJ2-5.

At least ten counts were recorded for this clonotype. What it binds is unknown. V lost 3 bases and J 2 bases, leaving 7 bases between the germline ends. CDR3 length: 12 amino acids. The germline V gene has CDR1 DFQATT and CDR2 SNEGSKA (reference sequence). Construction of the TCR beta libraries employed iRepertoire HTBI primers in conjunction with Arm-PCR of CDR3 regions. Authors' methods: Samples revealed about 63 TRBV and 15 or so TRBJ segments. MiXCR, applied by TCRdb to the multiplex PCR reads, yields one record per CDR3 protein. The V and J calls follow TCRdb's processing rather than the paper's. This table has about half a million distinct CDR3 sequences, approximately 23% appearing once.

The input for sequencing was peripheral blood mononuclear cells (PBMCs), taken when the disease was refractory, from a patient treated with antithyroid drugs. This chain joins TRBV20-1 and TRBJ1-2, with D perhaps TRBD1 (5 bases). The receptor's source is a female donor with Graves disease. In DNA form, the CDR3 reads TGCAGTGCTAGGACAGTGAACTATGGCTACACCTTC. Its protein is CSARTVNYGYTF.